Listed below are T cell receptor beta chains from one sample, sequenced in a study of ipilimumab plus nivolumab after autologous stem cell transplantation. Profiled with immunoSEQ multiplex PCR; TCRdb holds only in-frame clones, not every one. The table includes tens of thousands of clones, around 92% detected once. Sequencing was performed on PBMCs, taken in a trial of ipilimumab plus nivolumab as post-transplant consolidation. These receptors came from a male donor with multiple myeloma. Each CDR3 is given with its conserved first and last residue. Each record gives: J gene, D gene, clone size, V gene, CDR3 protein, CDR3 DNA. D genes are given only for firm matches. The size of a clone is reported for some rows only, either as once, few or many, or as a class for expanded clones.

TRBJ2-1 TRBD2 - TRBV11-3 CASSVGLAETQFF TGTGCCAGCAGCGTCGGACTAGCGGAGACCCAGTTCTTC
TRBJ2-3 - - TRBV2 CAEGGVEADTQYF TGTGCCGAAGGGGGGGTTGAGGCAGATACGCAGTATTTT
TRBJ2-1 - - TRBV27 CASRFQGYNEQFF TGTGCCAGCAGGTTCCAGGGGTACAATGAGCAGTTCTTC
TRBJ1-4 TRBD1 - TRBV5-6 CASSPDRVGEKLFF TGTGCCAGCAGCCCGGACAGGGTTGGTGAAAAACTGTTTTTT
TRBJ2-1 TRBD2 - TRBV4-3 CASSQEGKREARDNEQFF TGCGCCAGCAGCCAAGAGGGTAAGCGGGAGGCCCGGGACAATGAGCAGTTCTTC
TRBJ1-4 - - TRBV7-9 CASSLTGLNEKLFF TGTGCCAGCAGTCTAACGGGGCTTAATGAAAAACTGTTTTTT
TRBJ1-2 - - TRBV7-9 CASSSGGQLDGDGYTF TGTGCCAGCAGCTCTGGAGGACAGCTTGATGGAGATGGCTACACCTTC
TRBJ1-2 - - TRBV11-2 CASSAEGSGYTF TGTGCCAGCAGCGCTGAGGGCAGTGGCTACACCTTC
TRBJ2-5 - - TRBV29-1 CSVVMAPRETQYF TGCAGCGTTGTAATGGCTCCCCGGGAGACCCAGTACTTC
TRBJ2-5 - once TRBV7-2 CASSTTRGETQYF TGTGCCAGCAGCACCACCAGGGGAGAGACCCAGTACTTC
TRBJ2-3 TRBD2 few TRBV6-6 CASRDGLAGATDTQYF TGTGCCAGCAGAGACGGACTAGCGGGAGCCACAGATACGCAGTATTTT
TRBJ2-1 TRBD2 - TRBV7-7 CASSLGLLAGYNEQFF TGTGCCAGCAGCTTGGGGTTACTAGCGGGCTACAATGAGCAGTTCTTC
TRBJ2-7 - - TRBV28 CASSWGASYEQYF TGTGCCAGCAGTTGGGGGGCGTCCTACGAGCAGTACTTC
TRBJ1-1 - few TRBV5-8 CASSLGQGDITEAFF TGTGCCAGCAGCTTGGGGCAGGGAGATATCACTGAAGCTTTCTTT
TRBJ1-2 TRBD1 - TRBV28 CASSETTGGARGYTF TGTGCCAGCAGTGAGACGACAGGGGGCGCGCGAGGCTACACCTTC
TRBJ1-4 TRBD1 - TRBV4-1 CASTNILGTGGEKLFF TGCGCCAGCACCAATATCTTAGGGACAGGGGGTGAAAAACTGTTTTTT
TRBJ1-2 TRBD1 - TRBV6-5 CASSRQGSNYGYTF TGTGCCAGCAGTCGACAGGGTTCTAACTATGGCTACACCTTC
TRBJ1-3 - - TRBV30 CAWSGRISGNTIYF TGTGCCTGGAGTGGACGGATCTCTGGAAACACCATATATTTT
TRBJ2-2 - - TRBV19 CASSGSQYTGELFF TGTGCCAGTAGCGGGAGCCAATACACCGGGGAGCTGTTTTTT
TRBJ1-2 TRBD1 few TRBV5-4 CASSLDRGVNYGYTF TGTGCCAGCAGCTTGGACAGGGGCGTGAACTATGGCTACACCTTC
TRBJ2-1 TRBD2 - TRBV5-8 CASSLGLAGAYNEQFF TGTGCCAGCAGCCTAGGACTAGCGGGAGCGTACAATGAGCAGTTCTTC
TRBJ1-5 - - TRBV19 CASSIVGGGKQPQHF TGTGCCAGTAGTATAGTAGGGGGGGGCAAACAGCCCCAGCATTTT
TRBJ2-7 TRBD1 - TRBV7-2 CASSGVWDRGSVQYF TGTGCCAGCAGCGGTGTCTGGGACAGGGGTTCGGTGCAGTACTTC
TRBJ1-2 TRBD1 - TRBV28 CASSPPTDRGSGYTF TGTGCCAGCAGTCCGCCTACCGACAGGGGATCTGGCTACACCTTC
TRBJ1-4 - - TRBV19 CASSMGRREKLFF TGTGCCAGTAGTATGGGACGGCGGGAAAAACTGTTTTTT
TRBJ1-1 - - TRBV30 CAWSFPRQRGGTEAFF TGTGCCTGGAGTTTTCCGCGGCAGAGGGGTGGCACTGAAGCTTTCTTT
TRBJ2-1 TRBD1 - TRBV5-1 CASSLEGQGRNEQFF TGCGCCAGCAGCTTGGAGGGACAGGGACGCAATGAGCAGTTCTTC
TRBJ2-3 - - TRBV7-7 CASSLGPGSTDTQYF TGTGCCAGCAGCTTAGGGCCAGGGAGCACAGATACGCAGTATTTT
TRBJ1-6 TRBD1 - TRBV19 CASRRTGGNSPLHF TGTGCCAGTAGGAGGACAGGGGGCAATTCACCCCTCCACTTT
TRBJ2-3 - - TRBV15 CATSRAEGRQYF TGTGCCACCAGCAGAGCCGAGGGAAGGCAGTATTTT
TRBJ1-5 TRBD1 once TRBV19 CASSPGTGNQPQHF TGTGCCAGTAGTCCCGGGACAGGCAATCAGCCCCAGCATTTT
TRBJ1-2 - few TRBV9 CASSANRAGGYTF TGTGCCAGCAGCGCCAACAGGGCTGGGGGCTACACCTTC
TRBJ1-3 - - TRBV18 CASSPSDGRGNTIYF TGTGCCAGCTCACCATCAGATGGCCGGGGAAACACCATATATTTT
TRBJ2-5 TRBD1 - TRBV5-1 CASSSDRGEETQYF TGCGCCAGCAGTTCTGACAGGGGCGAAGAGACCCAGTACTTC
TRBJ2-5 - - TRBV27 CASSLWGAKVLETQYF TGTGCCAGCAGTTTATGGGGGGCGAAGGTACTTGAGACCCAGTACTTC
TRBJ2-2 - - TRBV18 CASSPPGELFF TGTGCCAGCTCACCACCCGGGGAGCTGTTTTTT
TRBJ2-1 TRBD2 - TRBV7-9 CASTTSGVYNEQFF TGTGCCAGCACGACTAGCGGGGTCTACAATGAGCAGTTCTTC
TRBJ1-4 TRBD1 - TRBV6-4 CASPGDRAATNEKLFF TGTGCCAGCCCCGGGGACAGGGCTGCAACTAATGAAAAACTGTTTTTT
TRBJ2-5 - - TRBV4-2 CASSQAGGGDQETQYF TGTGCCAGCAGCCAAGCGGGTGGAGGGGACCAAGAGACCCAGTACTTC
TRBJ2-3 - - TRBV9 CASSVSGHTDTQYF TGTGCCAGCAGCGTAAGTGGGCATACAGATACGCAGTATTTT
TRBJ1-2 TRBD1 once TRBV27 CASSSGTGDRGYTF TGTGCCAGCAGTTCCGGGACAGGGGATCGTGGCTACACCTTC